Below, 32 T cell receptor beta chains from the same sample are listed, as sequenced in a study of OX40 agonist ivuxolimab in advanced cancers. Method: immunoSEQ multiplex PCR; TCRdb's copy keeps in-frame clones and lacks some. Of tens of thousands of clones listed, around 89% are singletons. The sample in question was CD4+ or CD8+ T cells sorted from blood, obtained in a trial of the OX40 agonist ivuxolimab. All receptors come from an adult with an advanced solid tumor such as melanoma, head and neck, liver or kidney cancer.

This clone appeared a single time. This rearrangement joins TRBV11-1 to TRBJ2-3, with 9 bases that match TRBD1. Trimming cost V 4 bases and J 2 bases; bases outside gene matches: 7. In germline, CDR1 is SGHAT, CDR2 FQDESV (reference sequence). This CDR3 is 16 amino acids long. The CDR3 reads CASSWGRDRVTDTQYF. In nucleotides, the CDR3 is TGTGCCAGCAGCTGGGGCCGGGACAGGGTCACAGATACGCAGTATTTT.

This clone showed up just a few times. CDR3 sequence: CASREGSTGELFF. The CDR3 nucleotides are TGCGCCAGCAGGGAGGGTAGCACCGGGGAGCTGTTTTTT. The chain is built from TRBV5-1 and TRBJ2-2; D perhaps matches TRBD2 (6 bases). Trimming cost V 5 bases and J 4 bases, with 9 bases left between them. In germline, CDR1 is SGHRS, CDR2 YFSETQ. This CDR3 region has 13 residues.

This chain connects TRBV6-5 to TRBJ1-1; 9 positions match TRBD1. Trimming at V came to 5 bases and at J to 1 base, leaving 5 bases not matched to a gene. CDR3 length: 15 residues. The germline V gene encodes CDR1 MNHEY and CDR2 SVGAGI. The CDR3 here is CASSPQQGANTEAFF. The CDR3 DNA reads TGTGCCAGCAGTCCCCAACAGGGGGCGAACACTGAAGCTTTCTTT.

The chain employs TRBV19 and TRBJ2-2; 10 bases map to TRBD2. The V gene end was trimmed by 5 bases and the J gene end by 7 bases; junction bases not matched to a gene: 10. Germline assignment: CDR1 LNHDA and CDR2 SQIVND (reference sequence). The CDR3 is 16 residues long. The CDR3 is CASSVTSGEVGGELFF. The CDR3 DNA reads TGTGCCAGTAGTGTAACTAGCGGGGAAGTTGGCGGGGAGCTGTTTTTT.

In its sample, this clone was seen a few times. V usage is TRBV2 and J usage is TRBJ1-5; D call uncertain. This CDR3 contains 12 residues. Trimming pared 3 bases from V and 11 bases from J, leaving 11 bases between. Germline V gene data show CDR1 as SNHLY and CDR2 as FYNNEI. The CDR3 protein is CASSDLGRAQHF. In DNA, the CDR3 is TGTGCCAGCAGTGACCTCGGTAGGGCCCAGCATTTT. Drawing the rest from reference TRBV2 and TRBJ1-5, the complete variable domain is EPEVTQTPSHQVTQMGQEVILRCVPISNHLYFYWYRQILGQKVEFLVSFYNNEISEKSEIFDDQFSVERPDGSNFTLKIRSTKLEDSAMYFCASSDLGRAQHFGDGTRLSIL.

The rearrangement links TRBV27 to TRBJ2-3, with a possible D match to TRBD2 (5 bases). The germline V gene has CDR1 MNHEY and CDR2 SMNVEV (reference sequence). The V gene lost 3 bases and the J gene lost 3 bases, with 7 bases spanning the gap. The CDR3 extends over 13 amino acids. This CDR3 is CASSLRETDTQYF. CDR3 nucleotide sequence: TGTGCCAGCAGTTTGAGGGAAACAGATACGCAGTATTTT.

In this sample, this clone turned up once. The V call is TRBV29-1, the J call TRBJ2-3; TRBD2 matches 12 bases. CDR1 SQVTM and CDR2 ANQGSEA come from the germline V gene. The CDR3 is 16 residues long. The trim removed 3 bases at V and 2 bases at J, leaving 6 bases unmatched. CDR3 coding DNA: TGCAGCGTTGATCGTCGACTAGCGGGGGTCACAGATACGCAGTATTTT. Amino acid sequence: CSVDRRLAGVTDTQYF.

V gene TRBV6-1 combines with J gene TRBJ2-6; D may be TRBD2 (6 bases). This CDR3 spans 14 amino acids. Trimming left V 7 bases short and J 1 base short, with 8 bases between. CDR1 and CDR2 (germline): MNHNS, SASEGT. The DNA of the CDR3 is TGTGCCAGCAACAGCGGGTCTGGGGCCAACGTCCTGACTTTC. Amino acid sequence: CASNSGSGANVLTF.

The rearrangement uses TRBV28 and TRBJ2-1, with 7 bases that match TRBD1. This CDR3 region has 12 residues. V lost 8 bases, J lost 5 bases, and 3 bases stayed unmatched. The V gene's germline CDR1 is MDHEN and CDR2 SYDVKM. CDR3 amino acids: CASWDRNNEQFF. CDR3 DNA: TGTGCCAGCTGGGACAGAAACAATGAGCAGTTCTTC.

This chain joins TRBV6-5 and TRBJ2-7, with 7 bases aligning to TRBD2. Trimming took 6 bases from V and 0 from J; bases not matched to a gene: 5. Germline-derived CDR1 and CDR2 are MNHEY and SVGAGI. The CDR3 sequence is 14 residues long. Here the CDR3 DNA reads TGTGCCAGCAGCCGCGGGGGACGCTCCTACGAGCAGTACTTC. Translated: CASSRGGRSYEQYF.

The J gene is TRBJ2-2, the V gene TRBV10-3; 8 bases match TRBD1. Germline CDR1 reads ENHRY; CDR2 reads SYGVKD. The V gene end was trimmed by 2 bases and the J gene end by 5 bases; junction bases not matched to a gene: 7. This CDR3 spans 16 amino acids. The CDR3 protein is CAISEGGQVRTGELFF. The CDR3 nucleotides are TGTGCCATCAGTGAGGGGGGACAGGTTAGGACCGGGGAGCTGTTTTTT.

The V call is TRBV27, the J call TRBJ2-7; 9 bases are a match to TRBD1. The V and J ends lost 5 bases and 6 bases, in that order; junction bases with no gene match: 11. Germline loops: CDR1 MNHEY, CDR2 SMNVEV (reference sequence). The CDR3 loop spans 15 amino acids. CDR3 bases: TGTGCCAGCAGTCCAGTCCCGGGACAGGGACCCGAGCAGTACTTC. This sequence encodes CASSPVPGQGPEQYF.

The V and J genes are TRBV4-1 and TRBJ2-3; maybe TRBD2 (5 bases). There are 15 residues in the CDR3. Germline V gene lookup returns CDR1 MGHRA and CDR2 YSYEKL. V lost 0 bases and J lost 3, with 10 bases in between. CDR3 DNA: TGCGCCAGCAGCCAAGATAGGGTAGCGACAGATACGCAGTATTTT. The encoded protein is CASSQDRVATDTQYF.

The chain is built from TRBV6-5 and TRBJ1-5, with 7 bases that match TRBD1. Germline lookup yields CDR1 MNHEY and CDR2 SVGAGI. J gave up 7 bases and V 6 bases, and 6 bases lay outside the gene matches. CDR3 length: 13 amino acids. The CDR3, as DNA: TGTGCCAGCAGGAAGACAGGGTTGCAGCCCCAGCATTTT. It codes for CASRKTGLQPQHF.

The V gene is TRBV5-4, the J gene TRBJ1-1, with a possible D match to TRBD1 (5 bases). The CDR3 covers 13 residues. Germline CDR1 SGHNT, CDR2 YYREEE (reference sequence). Trimming left V 2 bases short and J 1 base short, with 6 bases between. The CDR3 sequence: CASSFGQNTEAFF. CDR3 nucleotide sequence: TGTGCCAGCAGCTTCGGACAGAACACTGAAGCTTTCTTT.

The chain links TRBV2 to TRBJ1-2, with TRBD1 identical over 9 bases. V trimming: 10 bases; J trimming: 4 bases; junction bases outside the gene matches: 7. This CDR3 has 13 residues. In germline, CDR1 is SNHLY, CDR2 FYNNEI. The DNA for the CDR3 is TGTGCCAAAAGGGCGGGACAGGGCTATGGCTACACCTTC. This sequence encodes CAKRAGQGYGYTF.

V usage is TRBV5-1 and J usage is TRBJ2-3; 11 bases are a match to TRBD2. The germline V gene has CDR1 SGHRS and CDR2 YFSETQ. There are 16 residues in the CDR3. With V trimmed by 5 bases and J by 0 bases, 5 bases remained unmatched. The CDR3 nucleotides are TGCGCCAGCAGTTATAGCGGGGGGGCTAGCACAGATACGCAGTATTTT. Its translation: CASSYSGGASTDTQYF.

This chain connects TRBV9 to TRBJ1-1; no reliable D call. Germline V gene data show CDR1 as SGDLS and CDR2 as YYNGEE. Trimming pared 0 bases from V and 1 base from J, leaving 4 bases between. The CDR3 has 13 amino acids. The CDR3: CASSVVANTEAFF. The CDR3 DNA is TGTGCCAGCAGCGTAGTAGCGAACACTGAAGCTTTCTTT. Full variable domain (remainder filled in from reference TRBV9 and TRBJ1-1): DSGVTQTPKHLITATGQRVTLRCSPRSGDLSVYWYQQSLDQGLQFLIQYYNGEERAKGNILERFSAQQFPDLHSELNLSSLELGDSALYFCASSVVANTEAFFGQGTRLTVV.

The J gene is TRBJ2-7, the V gene TRBV19; D tentatively fits TRBD1 or TRBD2 (6 bases each). Trimming took off 3 bases at V and 2 bases at J, with 11 bases between the two ends. The CDR3 is made up of 14 amino acids. Germline CDR1 reads LNHDA; CDR2 reads SQIVND (reference sequence). The CDR3 reads CASSMGGSTYEQYF. The CDR3 coding sequence is TGTGCCAGTAGTATGGGGGGCAGTACCTACGAGCAGTACTTC. Filled out from reference TRBV19 and TRBJ2-7, the complete variable domain reads DGGITQSPKYLFRKEGQNVTLSCEQNLNHDAMYWYRQDPGQGLRLIYYSQIVNDFQKGDIAEGYSVSREKKESFPLTVTSAQKNPTAFYLCASSMGGSTYEQYFGPGTRLTVT.

This chain links TRBV5-4 with TRBJ1-2, with D tentatively TRBD1 (6 bases). With 0 bases removed from V and 7 bases from J, the gap between germline ends came to 13 bases. Germline assignment: CDR1 SGHNT and CDR2 YYREEE (reference sequence). CDR3 length equals 14 residues. The CDR3, as DNA: TGTGCCAGCAGCTTGGAAGTGGGGGCTGGTGGCTACACCTTC. Its translation is CASSLEVGAGGYTF.

The chain uses TRBV27 and TRBJ1-6, with D perhaps TRBD1 (5 bases). Germline CDR1 MNHEY, CDR2 SMNVEV (reference sequence). V dropped 2 bases and J dropped 8 bases, with 13 bases sitting between them. The CDR3 loop spans 15 amino acids. The CDR3 DNA is TGTGCCAGCAGTTTAGGTGGGGGGTCCGATTCACCCCTCCACTTT. Amino acid sequence: CASSLGGGSDSPLHF.

A few counts support this clone. The chain carries TRBV30 and TRBJ1-1; D ambiguous. The CDR3 is 11 amino acids. V was pared by 2 bases and J by 10 bases, with 11 bases between. Germline-derived CDR1 and CDR2 are GTSNPN and SVGIG (reference sequence). The CDR3 protein is CAWSPNTGAFF. The CDR3 nucleotides are TGTGCCTGGAGTCCGAACACGGGAGCTTTCTTT.

The chain has TRBV6-1 and TRBJ1-5; D is ambiguous. The V end lost 0 bases, the J end lost 0 bases, and 12 bases lay between the germline ends. The CDR3 sequence is 17 residues long. CDR1 is MNHNS, CDR2 SASEGT, per germline. CDR3 in DNA: TGTGCCAGCAGTGAAGCTGGAGGGCGATATAGCAATCAGCCCCAGCATTTT. Residues: CASSEAGGRYSNQPQHF.

The V and J genes are TRBV4-2 and TRBJ2-7; possibly TRBD2 for D (5 bases). V was trimmed by 5 bases and J by 2 bases, leaving 10 bases between them. The CDR3 consists of 13 residues. Per the germline V gene, CDR1 is LGHNA and CDR2 is YNFKEQ. CDR3 in DNA: TGTGCCAGCAGCTACGGACTGACCTACGAGCAGTACTTC. Translation gives CASSYGLTYEQYF.

CDR3 loop: CASVGVGTEAFF. The CDR3 coding sequence is TGCGCCAGCGTAGGGGTGGGGACTGAAGCTTTCTTT. This chain connects TRBV10-1 to TRBJ1-1; D is possibly TRBD1 (5 bases). The CDR3 is 12 residues long. Trimming stripped 8 bases from V and 5 bases from J, with 12 bases between. Germline-derived CDR1 and CDR2 are WNHNN and SYGVQD (reference sequence).

J is TRBJ2-3 and V is TRBV5-1; D remains ambiguous. Between the trimmed V and J ends, which lost 1 base and 0 bases, there was a span of 6 bases. This CDR3 contains 14 residues. Per germline, CDR1 SGHRS and CDR2 YFSETQ. The CDR3 bases are TGCGCCAGCAGCTTGTCCCAGAGCACAGATACGCAGTATTTT. Protein: CASSLSQSTDTQYF.

The chain employs TRBV18 and TRBJ1-6; D gene unclear. This CDR3 region has 13 residues. The germline V gene has CDR1 KGHSH and CDR2 LQKENI. Trimming cost V 1 base and J 4 bases, with 2 bases left between them. CDR3 nucleotides: TGTGCCAGCTCACCACAGTATAATTCACCCCTCCACTTT. Translating gives CASSPQYNSPLHF.

The rearrangement links TRBV11-3 to TRBJ1-3; possibly TRBD1 for D (6 bases). The V gene's germline CDR1 is SGHNT and CDR2 YENEEA. Trimming pared 5 bases from V and 0 bases from J, leaving 8 bases between. This CDR3 region has 14 residues. The CDR3 DNA reads as TGTGCCAGCAGCCCAGGGGACTCTGGAAACACCATATATTTT. Translation: CASSPGDSGNTIYF. Full variable domain (missing parts from reference TRBV11-3 and TRBJ1-3): EAGVVQSPRYKIIEKKQPVAFWCNPISGHNTLYWYLQNLGQGPELLIRYENEEAVDDSQLPKDRFSAERLKGVDSTLKIQPAELGDSAVYLCASSPGDSGNTIYFGEGSWLTVV.

The chain combines TRBV28 with TRBJ1-6; 9 positions match TRBD1. Germline assignment: CDR1 MDHEN and CDR2 SYDVKM. V lost 8 bases to trimming and J lost 5 bases; unmatched junction nucleotides: 4. The CDR3 runs 14 residues. Here the CDR3 DNA reads TGTGCCAGCCTCCGGGACAGGGATAATTCACCCCTCCACTTT. This translates into CASLRDRDNSPLHF.

The rearrangement links TRBV5-5 to TRBJ1-3, with D possibly matching TRBD1 (5 bases). The CDR3 runs 15 residues. V lost 0 bases to trimming and J lost 2 bases, with 9 bases between them. The germline CDR1 and CDR2 sequences are SGHKS and YYEKEE (reference sequence). DNA for the CDR3: TGTGCCAGCAGCTTGGACAGGATTGCTGGAAACACCATATATTTT. It is translated as CASSLDRIAGNTIYF.

The chain is built from TRBV5-4 and TRBJ2-3; 9 nucleotides agree with TRBD2. The V and J ends lost 0 bases and 2 bases, in that order; junction bases with no gene match: 7. The CDR3 sequence is 17 residues long. The germline V gene encodes CDR1 SGHNT and CDR2 YYREEE (reference sequence). CDR3 in amino acids: CASSLGGSSGVTDTQYF. In nucleotides, the CDR3 is TGTGCCAGCAGCTTGGGCGGGTCTAGCGGGGTCACAGATACGCAGTATTTT.

The J gene is TRBJ1-4, the V gene TRBV28; D gene uncertain. This CDR3 comprises 13 residues. The ends were cut back, 5 bases at V and 8 bases at J, with 12 bases in the middle. From germline, CDR1 is MDHEN and CDR2 SYDVKM. The CDR3 nucleotides read TGTGCCAGCAGTGACGCCGGGAGGGAAAAACTGTTTTTT. Protein: CASSDAGREKLFF.